This T cell receptor beta chain was sequenced in a study of shared clonotypes between healthy human individuals. Positive CCR7 selection of CD45RO-negative cells yielded the naive CD8 cells, and terminally differentiated effector memory CD45RA+ cells were excluded. TCRdb keeps only in-frame clones here, not all; method: immunoSEQ multiplex PCR. The sample lists some 2.1 million clones, less than 95% occurring once. Sequenced input: naive CD8+ T cells sorted from blood. The TCR was taken from a man aged 18 to 35 in good health.

Here the CDR3 reads CASRVAPSYEQYF. The CDR3 DNA reads as TGCGCCAGCAGGGTGGCCCCCTCCTACGAGCAGTACTTC. The chain recombines TRBV5-1 with TRBJ2-7, with D unresolved. V shed 5 bases and J shed 0 bases, with 9 bases lying between them. In germline, CDR1 is SGHRS, CDR2 YFSETQ. The CDR3 is made up of 13 amino acids.